A single sample gave rise to the 2 T cell receptor beta chains below, sequenced in a study of CXCR3-negative and CXCR3-positive naive CD8 T cells. The authors made the TRB cDNA libraries by 5' RACE using UMI labels. One entry per CDR3 protein, without DNA, is what TCRdb gives after re-calling the 5' RACE reads. The sample totals approximately 83,000 distinct CDR3 sequences. Material: naive CXCR3- CD8+ T cells from blood. Subset meaning: CD45RO-CCR7+CD27+CD95- naive CD8+ T cells lacking CXCR3 (TNR3-). The origin of the receptors is a human donor in good health. Some clones in this sample may be carry-over from other donors' samples.

The chain combines TRBV29-1 with TRBJ2-3; TCRdb picks TRBD2, but there is no DNA to check that call. Germline V CDR1 and CDR2: SQVTM, ANQGSEA. The CDR3 loop spans 17 amino acids. The CDR3: CSVGGTSGSPGTDTQYF.

The chain employs TRBV4-2 and TRBJ2-5; absent DNA, TCRdb's TRBD1 call cannot be checked. The V gene's germline CDR1 is LGHNA and CDR2 YNFKEQ. The CDR3 runs 14 residues. This CDR3 reads CASRGGQGRETQYF.